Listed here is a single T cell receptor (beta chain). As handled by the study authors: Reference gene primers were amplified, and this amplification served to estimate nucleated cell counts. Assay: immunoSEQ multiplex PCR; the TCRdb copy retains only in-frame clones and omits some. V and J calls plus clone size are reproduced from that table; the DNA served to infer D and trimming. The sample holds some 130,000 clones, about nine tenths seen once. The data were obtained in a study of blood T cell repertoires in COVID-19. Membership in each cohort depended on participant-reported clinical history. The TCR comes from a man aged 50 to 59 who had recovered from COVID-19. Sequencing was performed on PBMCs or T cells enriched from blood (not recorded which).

CDR3 region: CASSQRTGAKNIQYF. The CDR3 region has the DNA TGTGCCAGCAGCCAGAGGACTGGAGCCAAAAACATTCAGTACTTC. This sequence joins TRBV3-1 (or the pseudogene TRBV3-2) and TRBJ2-4; possibly TRBD2 for D (5 bases). V lost 3 bases, J lost 0 bases, and 9 bases lay in between. The germline V gene encodes CDR1 LGHDT and CDR2 YNNKEL (reference sequence). The CDR3 extends over 15 amino acids.